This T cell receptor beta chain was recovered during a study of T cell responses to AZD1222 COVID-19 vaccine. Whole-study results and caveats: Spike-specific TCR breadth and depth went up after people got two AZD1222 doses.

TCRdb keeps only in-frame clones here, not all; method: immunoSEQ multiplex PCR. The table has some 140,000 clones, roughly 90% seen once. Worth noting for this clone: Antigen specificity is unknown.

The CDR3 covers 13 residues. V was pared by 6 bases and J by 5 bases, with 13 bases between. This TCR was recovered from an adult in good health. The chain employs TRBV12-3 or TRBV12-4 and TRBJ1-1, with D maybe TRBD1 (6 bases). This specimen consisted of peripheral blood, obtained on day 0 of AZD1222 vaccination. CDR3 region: CASREQGVTEAFF. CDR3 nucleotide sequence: TGTGCCAGCAGGGAACAGGGTGTGACTGAAGCTTTCTTT.